Following are 19 T cell receptor beta chains from one sample sequenced in a study of radiation and T cells in renal cell carcinoma. Time point given: blood 2 weeks post-SBRT. Documented treatment: 15 Gy SBRT to primary tumor, nephrectomy 4 weeks later. The protocol was immunoSEQ multiplex PCR, while the TCRdb copy is restricted to in-frame clones and leaves out a portion. The sample has about 130,000 clones; around 89% are singletons. Material: blood, obtained from a patient whose treatment included radiotherapy and nephrectomy. The receptor source for this set is a woman in her 70s with renal cell carcinoma.

The chain employs TRBV6-1 and TRBJ2-2; 7 bases match TRBD2. V shed 5 bases, J shed 5 bases, and the junction held 5 bases outside the gene matches. Germline loops: CDR1 MNHNS, CDR2 SASEGT. There are 14 residues in the CDR3. The CDR3 spells CASSIVGGTGELFF. CDR3 nucleotide sequence: TGTGCCAGCAGTATAGTGGGGGGGACCGGGGAGCTGTTTTTT.

The rearrangement links TRBV19 to TRBJ2-7; 8 bases map to TRBD2. The CDR3 runs to 15 residues. Germline CDR1 and CDR2: LNHDA and SQIVND (reference sequence). The V gene end was trimmed by 8 bases and the J gene end by 1 base; junction bases not matched to a gene: 10. The CDR3 here is CASHITGGASYEQYF. CDR3 nucleotide sequence: TGTGCCAGTCACATCACGGGGGGGGCTTCCTACGAGCAGTACTTC.

V usage is TRBV19 and J usage is TRBJ1-4; TRBD1 matches 8 bases. With V trimmed by 0 bases and J by 6 bases, 9 bases remained unmatched. The CDR3 extends over 17 amino acids. The germline V gene has CDR1 LNHDA and CDR2 SQIVND (reference sequence). The CDR3, as DNA: TGTGCCAGTAGTATAGATCGGTGGACAGGGAGAGATGAAAAACTGTTTTTT. Its translation: CASSIDRWTGRDEKLFF.

The chain employs TRBV7-9 and TRBJ1-5, with TRBD1 as a possible D gene (6 bases). The length of the CDR3 is 13 residues. V lost 5 bases to trimming and J lost 6 bases, with 11 bases between them. Germline V lookup: CDR1 SEHNR, CDR2 FQNEAQ (reference sequence). The CDR3 DNA reads TGTGCCAGCAGCACCGGACAGTTTCAGCCCCAGCATTTT. Translated, it gives CASSTGQFQPQHF.

The V gene is TRBV6-1, the J gene TRBJ2-2; possible D gene TRBD1, 6 bases. Germline loops: CDR1 MNHNS, CDR2 SASEGT. This CDR3 has 16 amino acids. The ends were cut back, 2 bases at V and 4 bases at J, with 14 bases in the middle. The CDR3 sequence is CASSERVRGGTGELFF. For the CDR3, the DNA is TGTGCCAGCAGTGAAAGGGTCCGAGGGGGCACCGGGGAGCTGTTTTTT.

V is TRBV6-5 and J is TRBJ1-5; D gene uncertain. The CDR3 loop spans 12 amino acids. Trimming removed 6 bases from V and 6 bases from J, with 9 bases in between. CDR1 is MNHEY and CDR2 is SVGAGI in the germline V gene. The CDR3 nucleotides read TGTGCCAGCAGCTCCGGGGTTCAGCCCCAGCATTTT. The encoded protein is CASSSGVQPQHF.

V usage is TRBV27 and J usage is TRBJ2-1; 7 nucleotides agree with TRBD1. Germline trimming cut 8 bases from V and 9 bases from J; bases unmatched to any gene: 4. CDR3 size: 11 residues. Germline CDR1 reads MNHEY; CDR2 reads SMNVEV (reference sequence). CDR3 DNA sequence: TGTGCCAGCTCGGACAGGCGTGAGCAGTTCTTC. Protein sequence: CASSDRREQFF.

This chain links TRBV10-3 with TRBJ2-3, with TRBD1 matching 9 bases. V was pared by 5 bases and J by 0 bases, with 6 bases of the junction left unmatched. CDR3 length: 16 amino acids. Per the germline V gene, CDR1 is ENHRY and CDR2 is SYGVKD. DNA of the CDR3: TGTGCCATCAGTCCGTCGACAGGGGGTAGCACAGATACGCAGTATTTT. Translation gives CAISPSTGGSTDTQYF.

The rearrangement links TRBV4-2 to TRBJ2-1; D call uncertain. Trimming pared 2 bases from V and 0 bases from J, leaving 8 bases between. Per germline, CDR1 LGHNA and CDR2 YNFKEQ. CDR3 length: 15 residues. CDR3 loop: CASSQPDFSYNEQFF. The CDR3 region has the DNA TGTGCCAGCAGCCAACCTGACTTCTCCTACAATGAGCAGTTCTTC.

This clone came up once. The CDR3 reads CASSDSRQALNYGYTF. DNA for the CDR3: TGTGCCAGCAGTGATTCGAGACAGGCTTTAAACTATGGCTACACCTTC. V gene TRBV2 combines with J gene TRBJ1-2; D might be TRBD1 (6 bases). Between the trimmed V and J ends, which lost 3 bases and 2 bases, there was a span of 16 bases. This CDR3 is 16 amino acids long. CDR1 and CDR2 (germline): SNHLY, FYNNEI.

This clone was seen just once. The rearrangement joins TRBV2 to TRBJ2-1; D gene unclear. V was clipped by 4 bases and J by 1 base, with 11 bases between them. Germline V gene lookup returns CDR1 SNHLY and CDR2 FYNNEI. The CDR3 sequence is 15 residues long. DNA of the CDR3: TGTGCCAGCAGTGGACCGACGAGATCCTACAATGAGCAGTTCTTC. This translates into CASSGPTRSYNEQFF.

This clone was seen a single time. The sample contains more than one DNA sequence encoding this CDR3. J is TRBJ1-2 and V is TRBV30; unclear D gene. CDR3 size: 15 residues. Trimming removed 2 bases from V and 10 bases from J, with 23 bases in between. From germline, CDR1 is GTSNPN and CDR2 SVGIG (reference sequence). The CDR3 reads CAWSPRDKVYRYYTF. Here the CDR3 DNA reads TGTGCCTGGAGTCCCCGTGACAAGGTGTACCGCTACTACACCTTC.

CDR3 DNA: TGTGCCAGCAGTGACGGACGGGCTGGCTATGGCTACACCTTC. It encodes CASSDGRAGYGYTF. This rearrangement joins TRBV6-1 to TRBJ1-2; no clear D. The CDR3 runs to 14 residues. Per the germline V gene, CDR1 is MNHNS and CDR2 is SASEGT. V shed 3 bases and J shed 4 bases, with 12 bases lying between them.

The genes are TRBV30 and TRBJ2-7, with D possibly being TRBD1 or TRBD2 (6 bases each). CDR3 length equals 11 residues. Germline-derived CDR1 and CDR2 are GTSNPN and SVGIG (reference sequence). V was pared by 3 bases and J by 5 bases, with 8 bases between. The CDR3 coding sequence is TGTGCCTGGAGGAGGGGGGACGAGCAGTACTTC. Translation gives CAWRRGDEQYF.

This chain uses TRBV14 with TRBJ1-5, with 8 bases matching TRBD1. The CDR3 extends over 14 amino acids. Germline V lookup: CDR1 SGHDN, CDR2 FVKESK. The J segment lost 6 bases and the V segment lost 3 bases, leaving 4 bases of the junction unmatched. The CDR3 nucleotides are TGTGCCAGCAGCCATACAGGGGGTTCTCAGCCCCAGCATTTT. It is translated as CASSHTGGSQPQHF.

This chain joins TRBV7-9 and TRBJ2-5, with 7 bases lining up with TRBD1. V shed 5 bases and J 5 bases; nucleotides not matched to a gene: 14. CDR1 SEHNR and CDR2 FQNEAQ come from the germline V gene (reference sequence). There are 16 residues in the CDR3. The CDR3 sequence: CASSSLQGLIEETQYF. For the CDR3, the DNA is TGTGCCAGCAGCAGTCTACAGGGGTTGATTGAGGAGACCCAGTACTTC.

The V call is TRBV9, the J call TRBJ2-5, with 14 nucleotides matching TRBD2. CDR3 length: 18 amino acids. The J segment lost 3 bases and the V segment lost 0 bases, leaving 7 bases of the junction unmatched. Looked up from germline, CDR1 is SGDLS and CDR2 is YYNGEE. The CDR3 bases are TGTGCCAGCAGCGTAGGAGGACTAGCGGGGGGCAAAAAAGAGACCCAGTACTTC. Translating gives CASSVGGLAGGKKETQYF.

This clone has a single count. CDR3 amino acids: CASSLVTGREQFF. The CDR3 DNA reads TGTGCCAGCAGCTTAGTCACGGGGAGGGAGCAGTTCTTC. The V and J genes are TRBV7-2 and TRBJ2-1; possibly TRBD2 for D (6 bases). The germline V and J ends were trimmed by 1 base and 10 bases, with 11 bases remaining between them. The CDR3 sequence is 13 residues long. Germline V gene data show CDR1 as SGHTA and CDR2 as FQGNSA.

V and J are TRBV7-2 and TRBJ2-1; TRBD1 agrees at 9 bases. The V segment lost 5 bases and the J segment 3 bases; nucleotides outside the gene matches: 5. The CDR3 spans 15 residues. CDR1 is SGHTA and CDR2 is FQGNSA in the germline V gene. The CDR3 coding sequence is TGTGCCAGCAGCCCCTCGACAGGGGGCTACAATGAGCAGTTCTTC. This translates into CASSPSTGGYNEQFF.